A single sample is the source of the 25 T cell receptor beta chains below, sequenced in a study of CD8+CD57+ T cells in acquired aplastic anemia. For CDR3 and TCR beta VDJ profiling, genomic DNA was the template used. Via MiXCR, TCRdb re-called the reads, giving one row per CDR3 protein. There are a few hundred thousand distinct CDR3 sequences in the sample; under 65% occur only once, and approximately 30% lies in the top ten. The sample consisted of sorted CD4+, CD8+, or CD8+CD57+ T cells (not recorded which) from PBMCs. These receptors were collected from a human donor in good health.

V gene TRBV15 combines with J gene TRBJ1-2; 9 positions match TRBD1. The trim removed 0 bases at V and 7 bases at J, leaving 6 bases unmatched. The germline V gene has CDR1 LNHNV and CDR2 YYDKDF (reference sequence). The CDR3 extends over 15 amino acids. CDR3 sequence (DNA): TGTGCCACCAGCAGAGATTTGACAGGGGGTGGTGGCTACACCTTC. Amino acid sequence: CATSRDLTGGGGYTF.

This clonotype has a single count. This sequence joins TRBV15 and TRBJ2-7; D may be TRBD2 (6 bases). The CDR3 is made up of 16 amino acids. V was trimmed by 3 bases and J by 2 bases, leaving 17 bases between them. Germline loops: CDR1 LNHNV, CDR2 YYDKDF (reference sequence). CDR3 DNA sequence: TGTGCCACCAGCAGTCTCCCGGGACTCATTCCCTACGAGCAGTACTTC. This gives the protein CATSSLPGLIPYEQYF.

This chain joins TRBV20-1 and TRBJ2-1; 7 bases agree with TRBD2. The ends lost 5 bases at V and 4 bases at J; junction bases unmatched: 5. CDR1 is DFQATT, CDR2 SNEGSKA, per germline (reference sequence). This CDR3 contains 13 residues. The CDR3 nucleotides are TGCAGTGCTGGAAGCGGGACGTACAATGAGCAGTTCTTC. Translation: CSAGSGTYNEQFF.

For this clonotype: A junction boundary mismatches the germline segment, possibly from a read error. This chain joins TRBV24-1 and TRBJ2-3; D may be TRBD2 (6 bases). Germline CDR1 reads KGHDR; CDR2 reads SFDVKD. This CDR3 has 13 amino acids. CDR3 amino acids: CASSLSRDSTQYF. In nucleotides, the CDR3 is TGTGCCAGCAGTTTGTCTCGGGACTCTACGCAGTATTTT.

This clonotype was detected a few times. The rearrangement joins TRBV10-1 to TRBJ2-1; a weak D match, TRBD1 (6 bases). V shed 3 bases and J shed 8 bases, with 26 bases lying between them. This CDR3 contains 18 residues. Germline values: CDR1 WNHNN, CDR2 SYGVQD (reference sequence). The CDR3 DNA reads TGCGCCAGCAGTGAAGTGGGGGCAAATTGTCTTCTTTTGGATGAGCAGTTCTTC. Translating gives CASSEVGANCLLLDEQFF.

Written as DNA, the CDR3 is TGCAGTGCTAGAAGCGGAGACGTCCCCCCTGAAGCTTTCTTT. This encodes CSARSGDVPPEAFF. The chain is built from TRBV20-1 and TRBJ1-1; D remains unclear. CDR1 is DFQATT and CDR2 is SNEGSKA in the germline V gene (reference sequence). V was trimmed by 2 bases and J by 6 bases, leaving 16 bases between them. This CDR3 has 14 amino acids.

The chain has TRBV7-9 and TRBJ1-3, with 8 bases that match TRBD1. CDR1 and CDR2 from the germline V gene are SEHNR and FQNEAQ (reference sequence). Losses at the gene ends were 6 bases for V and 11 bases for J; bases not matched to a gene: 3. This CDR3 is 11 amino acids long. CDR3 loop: CASRPGGAIYF. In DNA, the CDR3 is TGTGCCAGCAGGCCAGGGGGCGCCATATATTTT. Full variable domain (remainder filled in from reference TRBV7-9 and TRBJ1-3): DTGVSQNPRHKITKRGQNVTFRCDPISEHNRLYWYRQTLGQGPEFLTYFQNEAQLEKSRLLSDRFSAERPKGSFSTLEIQRTEQGDSAMYLCASRPGGAIYFGEGSWLTVV.

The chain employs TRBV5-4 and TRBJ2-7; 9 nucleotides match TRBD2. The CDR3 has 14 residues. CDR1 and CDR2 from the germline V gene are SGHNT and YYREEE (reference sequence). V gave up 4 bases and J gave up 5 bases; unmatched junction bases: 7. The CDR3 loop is CASSPSTSGHEQYF. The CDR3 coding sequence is TGTGCCAGCAGCCCATCGACTAGCGGTCACGAGCAGTACTTC.

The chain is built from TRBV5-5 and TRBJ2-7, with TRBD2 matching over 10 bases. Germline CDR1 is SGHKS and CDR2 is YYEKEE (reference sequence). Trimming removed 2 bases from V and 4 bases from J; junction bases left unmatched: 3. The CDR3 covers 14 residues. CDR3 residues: CASSFKAGGYEQYF. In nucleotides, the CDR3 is TGTGCCAGCAGCTTCAAAGCGGGGGGGTACGAGCAGTACTTC.

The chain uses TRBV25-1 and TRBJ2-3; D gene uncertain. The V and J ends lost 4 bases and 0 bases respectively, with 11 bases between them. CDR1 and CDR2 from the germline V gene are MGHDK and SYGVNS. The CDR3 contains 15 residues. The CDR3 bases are TGTGCCAGCAGTGGATCCCTGGACAGCACAGATACGCAGTATTTT. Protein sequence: CASSGSLDSTDTQYF.

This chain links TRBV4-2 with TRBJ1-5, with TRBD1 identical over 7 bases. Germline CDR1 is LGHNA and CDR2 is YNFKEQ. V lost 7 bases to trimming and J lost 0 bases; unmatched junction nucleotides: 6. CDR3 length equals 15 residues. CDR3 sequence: CASTPGTDSNQPQHF. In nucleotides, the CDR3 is TGTGCCAGCACCCCCGGGACAGATAGCAATCAGCCCCAGCATTTT.

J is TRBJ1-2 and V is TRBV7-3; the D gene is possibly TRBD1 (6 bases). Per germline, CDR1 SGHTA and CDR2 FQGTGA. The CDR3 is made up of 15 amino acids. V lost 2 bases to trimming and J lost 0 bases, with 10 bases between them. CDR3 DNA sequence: TGTGCCAGCAGCTTAGGCAGGGGCTCTAACTATGGCTACACCTTC. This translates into CASSLGRGSNYGYTF.

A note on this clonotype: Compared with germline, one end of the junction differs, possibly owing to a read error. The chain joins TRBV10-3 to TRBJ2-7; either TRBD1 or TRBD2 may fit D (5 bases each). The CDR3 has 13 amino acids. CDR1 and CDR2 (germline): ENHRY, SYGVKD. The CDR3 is CAISQGETYGQYF. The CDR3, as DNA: TGTGCCATCAGCCAAGGGGAGACCTACGGGCAGTACTTC.

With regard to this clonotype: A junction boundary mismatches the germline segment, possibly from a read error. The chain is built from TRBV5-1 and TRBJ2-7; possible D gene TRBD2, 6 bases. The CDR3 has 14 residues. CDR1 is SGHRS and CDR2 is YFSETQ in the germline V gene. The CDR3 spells CASRSQAGAREQYF. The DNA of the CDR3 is TGTGCCAGCAGGAGTCAAGCGGGTGCTAGAGAGCAGTACTTC.

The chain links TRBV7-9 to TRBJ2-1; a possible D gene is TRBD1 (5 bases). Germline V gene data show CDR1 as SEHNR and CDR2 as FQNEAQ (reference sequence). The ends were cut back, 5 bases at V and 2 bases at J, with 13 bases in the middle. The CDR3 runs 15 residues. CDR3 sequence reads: CASSQGDVAYNEQFF. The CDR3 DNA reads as TGTGCCAGCAGCCAAGGGGATGTGGCCTACAATGAGCAGTTCTTC.

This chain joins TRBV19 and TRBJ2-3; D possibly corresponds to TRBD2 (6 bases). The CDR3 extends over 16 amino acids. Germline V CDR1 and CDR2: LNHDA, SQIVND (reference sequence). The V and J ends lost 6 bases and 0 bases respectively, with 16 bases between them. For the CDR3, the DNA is TGTGCCAGTAGATCCAGGACGGAGGGGAGCACAGATACGCAGTATTTT. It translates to CASRSRTEGSTDTQYF.

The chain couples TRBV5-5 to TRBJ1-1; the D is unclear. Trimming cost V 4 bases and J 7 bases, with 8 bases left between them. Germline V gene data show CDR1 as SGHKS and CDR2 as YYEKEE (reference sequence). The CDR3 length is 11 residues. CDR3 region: CASSTTHEAFF. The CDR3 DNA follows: TGTGCCAGCAGCACTACACATGAAGCTTTCTTT.

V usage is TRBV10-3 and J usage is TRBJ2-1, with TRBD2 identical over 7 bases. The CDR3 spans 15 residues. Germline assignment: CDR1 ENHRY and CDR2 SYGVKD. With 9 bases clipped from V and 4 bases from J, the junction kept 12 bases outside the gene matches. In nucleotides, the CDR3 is TGTGCCATGCTGGATGTACCCGGGGGGTACAATGAGCAGTTCTTC. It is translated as CAMLDVPGGYNEQFF.

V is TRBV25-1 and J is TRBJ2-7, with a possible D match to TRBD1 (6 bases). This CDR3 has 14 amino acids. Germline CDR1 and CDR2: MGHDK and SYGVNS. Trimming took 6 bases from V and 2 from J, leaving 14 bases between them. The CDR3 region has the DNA TGTGCCAGCAGGGACAGTACCTATACCTACGAGCAGTACTTC. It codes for CASRDSTYTYEQYF.

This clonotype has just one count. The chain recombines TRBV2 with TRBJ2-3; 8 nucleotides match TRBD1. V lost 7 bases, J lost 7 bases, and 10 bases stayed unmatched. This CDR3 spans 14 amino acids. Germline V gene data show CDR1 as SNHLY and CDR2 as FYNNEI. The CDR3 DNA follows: TGTGCCAGCAACAGTGGCCAGGGGGCTTATACGCAGTATTTT. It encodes CASNSGQGAYTQYF.

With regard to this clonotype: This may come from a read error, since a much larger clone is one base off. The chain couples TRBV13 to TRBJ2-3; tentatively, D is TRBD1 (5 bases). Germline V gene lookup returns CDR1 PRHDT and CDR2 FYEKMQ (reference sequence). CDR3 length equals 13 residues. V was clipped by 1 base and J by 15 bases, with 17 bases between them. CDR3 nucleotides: TGTGCCAGCAGCTTAGAGGGGCCTGGGATGCATTATTTT. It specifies CASSLEGPGMHYF.

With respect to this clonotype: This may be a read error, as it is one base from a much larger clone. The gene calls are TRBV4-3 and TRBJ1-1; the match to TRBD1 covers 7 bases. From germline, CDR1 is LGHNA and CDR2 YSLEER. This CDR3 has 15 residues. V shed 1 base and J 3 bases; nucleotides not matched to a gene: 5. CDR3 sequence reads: CASSQGRGPDTEAFF. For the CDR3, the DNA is TGCGCCAGCAGCCAAGGTAGGGGGCCGGACACTGAAGCTTTCTTT.

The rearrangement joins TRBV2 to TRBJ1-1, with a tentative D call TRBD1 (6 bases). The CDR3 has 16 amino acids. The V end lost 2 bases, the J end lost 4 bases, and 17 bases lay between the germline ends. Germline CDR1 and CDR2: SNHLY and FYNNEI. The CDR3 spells CASSEPQGSDATEAFF. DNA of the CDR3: TGTGCCAGCAGTGAACCTCAGGGGAGTGACGCCACTGAAGCTTTCTTT.

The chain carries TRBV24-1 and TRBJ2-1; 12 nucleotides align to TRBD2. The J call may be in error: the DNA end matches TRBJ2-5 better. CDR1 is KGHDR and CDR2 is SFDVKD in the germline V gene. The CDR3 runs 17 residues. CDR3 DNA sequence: TGTGCCACCAGTGATTTTGGGCTAGCGGGAGGGGACGAGACCCAGTACTTC. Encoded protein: CATSDFGLAGGDETQYF.

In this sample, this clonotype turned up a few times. The CDR3: CSAPQTSNTEAFF. The CDR3 bases are TGCAGTGCTCCTCAAACGTCGAACACTGAAGCTTTCTTT. The rearrangement joins TRBV20-1 to TRBJ1-1, with no clear D. Trimming pared 5 bases from V and 1 base from J, leaving 11 bases between. Germline V gene data show CDR1 as DFQATT and CDR2 as SNEGSKA (reference sequence). The CDR3 is 13 residues long.